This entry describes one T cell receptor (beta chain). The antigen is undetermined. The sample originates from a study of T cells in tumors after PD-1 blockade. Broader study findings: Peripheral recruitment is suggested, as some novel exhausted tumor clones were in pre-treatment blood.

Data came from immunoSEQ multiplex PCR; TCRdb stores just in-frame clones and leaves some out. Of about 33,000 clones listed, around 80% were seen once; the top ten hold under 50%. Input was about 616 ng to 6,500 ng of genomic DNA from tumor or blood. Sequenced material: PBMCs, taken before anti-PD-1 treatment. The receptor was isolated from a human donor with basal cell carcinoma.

CDR3 nucleotide sequence: TGTGCCAGCAGGGAACAGGGATCCCCCTTTGATGGCTACACCTTC. Translating gives CASREQGSPFDGYTF. The chain has TRBV2 and TRBJ1-2; a weak D match, TRBD1 (6 bases). The germline V gene has CDR1 SNHLY and CDR2 FYNNEI. The V end was cut by 6 bases, the J end by 6 bases, with 20 bases between. The CDR3 spans 15 residues. The complete variable domain, with remaining parts taken from reference TRBV2 and TRBJ1-2, reads EPEVTQTPSHQVTQMGQEVILRCVPISNHLYFYWYRQILGQKVEFLVSFYNNEISEKSEIFDDQFSVERPDGSNFTLKIRSTKLEDSAMYFCASREQGSPFDGYTFGSGTRLTVV.